The 2 T cell receptor beta chains below all came from one sample that was sequenced in a study of breast tumors, draining lymph nodes, adjacent tissues. The lymph nodes were axillary draining lymph nodes from breast cancer patients. TCRdb redid the calling of the multiplex PCR reads with MiXCR, one entry per CDR3 protein. This table has 130,000 or so distinct CDR3 sequences, approximately 32% appearing once. Material for sequencing was axillary lymph node tissue. Receptors were obtained from a female donor with breast cancer. Some clones in this sample may be carry-over from other donors' samples.

In its sample, this clonotype was seen many times. The rearrangement uses TRBV20-1 and TRBJ2-2; TRBD1 matches at 7 bases. The CDR3 consists of 14 residues. Germline trimming cut 3 bases from V and 7 bases from J; bases unmatched to any gene: 8. Germline V gene sequence: CDR1 DFQATT, CDR2 SNEGSKA (reference sequence). The CDR3 nucleotides are TGCAGTGCTAGGCACCGACAGGGCGGCGGGGAGCTGTTTTTT. Its translation is CSARHRQGGGELFF.

The chain recombines TRBV7-8 with TRBJ2-6; a possible D gene is TRBD1 (7 bases). CDR1 is SGHVS, CDR2 FQNEAQ, per germline. Trimming left V 1 base short and J 4 bases short, with 14 bases between. The CDR3 is 17 residues long. The CDR3 DNA is TGTGCCAGCAGCTTAGAGACAGGGCGGGGAGGGGCCAACGTCCTGACTTTC. This translates into CASSLETGRGGANVLTF.